The clone carrying this T cell receptor (beta chain) has at least ten counts. Its antigen remains unknown. The CDR3 extends over 14 amino acids. CDR1 is DFQATT, CDR2 SNEGSKA, per germline (reference sequence). V was cut by 2 bases and J by 8 bases, with 16 bases left in between. These data come from a study of identical twins. Study results and limitations: There were fewer insertions in abundant cord blood beta clonotypes, but memory repertoires showed no such pattern.

Template switching added a universal primer site; cDNA carried unique molecular identifiers. TCRdb independently ran MiXCR on the 5' RACE reads; one entry per CDR3 protein. Among about 690,000 distinct CDR3 sequences listed, roughly 6% were seen once. The chain is built from TRBV20-1 and TRBJ2-1, with a weak D call TRBD1 (5 bases). This TCR derives from a man aged 18 to 35 in good health. Input material: naive T cells sorted from blood. The CDR3 loop is CSARFVQGGHEQFF. The DNA of the CDR3 is TGCAGTGCTAGATTCGTTCAGGGCGGCCATGAGCAGTTCTTC.